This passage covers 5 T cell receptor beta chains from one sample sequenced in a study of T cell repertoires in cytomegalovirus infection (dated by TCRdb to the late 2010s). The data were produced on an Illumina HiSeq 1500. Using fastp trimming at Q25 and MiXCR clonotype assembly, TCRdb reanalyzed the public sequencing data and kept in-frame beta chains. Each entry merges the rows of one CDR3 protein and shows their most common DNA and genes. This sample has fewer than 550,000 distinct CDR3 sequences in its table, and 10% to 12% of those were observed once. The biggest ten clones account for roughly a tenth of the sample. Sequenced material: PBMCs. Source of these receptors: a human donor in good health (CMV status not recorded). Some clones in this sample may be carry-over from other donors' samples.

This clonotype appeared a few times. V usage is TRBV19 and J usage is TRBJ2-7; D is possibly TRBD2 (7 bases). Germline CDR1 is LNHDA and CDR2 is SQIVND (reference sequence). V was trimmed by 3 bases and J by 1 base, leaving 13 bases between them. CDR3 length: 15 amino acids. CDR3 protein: CASSIPGGPSYEQYF. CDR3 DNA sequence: TGTGCCAGTAGTATCCCCGGGGGGCCATCCTACGAGCAGTACTTC.

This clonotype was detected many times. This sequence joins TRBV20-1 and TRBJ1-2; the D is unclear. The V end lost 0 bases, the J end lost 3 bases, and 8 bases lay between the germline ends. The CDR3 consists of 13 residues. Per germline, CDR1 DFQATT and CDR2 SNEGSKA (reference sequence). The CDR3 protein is CSARDGGDYGYTF. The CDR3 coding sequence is TGCAGTGCTAGAGATGGCGGGGACTATGGCTACACCTTC.

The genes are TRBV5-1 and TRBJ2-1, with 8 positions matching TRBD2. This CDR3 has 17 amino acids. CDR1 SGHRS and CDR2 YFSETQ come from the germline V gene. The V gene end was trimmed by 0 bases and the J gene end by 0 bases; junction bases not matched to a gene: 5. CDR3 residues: CASSLAGTRGSYNEQFF. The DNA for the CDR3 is TGCGCCAGCAGCTTGGCCGGGACTAGGGGCTCCTACAATGAGCAGTTCTTC.

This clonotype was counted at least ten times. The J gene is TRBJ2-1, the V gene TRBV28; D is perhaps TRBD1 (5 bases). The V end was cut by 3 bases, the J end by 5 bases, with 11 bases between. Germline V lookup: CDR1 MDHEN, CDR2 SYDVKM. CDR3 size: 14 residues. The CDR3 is CASSFPDRNNEQFF. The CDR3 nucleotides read TGTGCCAGCAGTTTTCCCGACAGAAACAATGAGCAGTTCTTC.

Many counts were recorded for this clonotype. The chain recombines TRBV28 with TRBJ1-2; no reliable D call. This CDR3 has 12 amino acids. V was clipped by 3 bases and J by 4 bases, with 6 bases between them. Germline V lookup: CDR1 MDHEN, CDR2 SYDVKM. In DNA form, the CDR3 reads TGTGCCAGCAGTTTGATCGGCTATGGCTACACCTTC. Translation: CASSLIGYGYTF.